This passage covers 10 T cell receptor beta chains from one sample sequenced in a study of vaccination and CD4 T cells after COVID-19. These receptors are not linked to any known antigen. Sequence data for DNA of cultured CD4+ T cells were generated by the Oncomine TCR Beta short-read assay. TCRdb ran MiXCR on the PCR reads and lists one entry per CDR3 protein. The sample has several thousand distinct CDR3 sequences; roughly two thirds are singletons. The treatment: approximately 9-day PBMC culture with coronavirus spike peptide pools or control peptides (ViraFEST assay). The sample consisted of CD4+ T cells from blood, cultured in vitro. Source of these receptors: a human donor who had recovered from COVID-19.

The chain couples TRBV7-9 to TRBJ2-7, with D hard to call. From germline, CDR1 is SEHNR and CDR2 FQNEAQ (reference sequence). V gave up 4 bases and J gave up 8 bases, with 15 bases separating them. The length of the CDR3 is 13 residues. CDR3 loop: CASSSTTSNKQYF. The DNA of the CDR3 is TGTGCCAGCAGCTCAACAACCTCTAATAAGCAGTACTTC.

This chain connects TRBV20-1 to TRBJ1-2, with D unclear. This CDR3 region has 11 residues. The V gene lost 5 bases and the J gene lost 2 bases, with 6 bases spanning the gap. The germline V gene has CDR1 DFQATT and CDR2 SNEGSKA (reference sequence). The CDR3 loop reads CSAEENYGYTF. CDR3 nucleotides: TGCAGTGCTGAGGAGAACTATGGCTACACCTTC.

This sequence joins TRBV7-2 and TRBJ1-1; no clear D. V was shortened by 5 bases and J by 8 bases, with 21 bases between the two germline ends. Germline CDR1 and CDR2: SGHTA and FQGNSA. The length of the CDR3 is 15 residues. This CDR3 is CASSPRNPRSREAFF. The CDR3, as DNA: TGTGCCAGCAGCCCCCGGAACCCCCGTTCGAGAGAAGCTTTCTTT.

The rearrangement uses TRBV7-8 and TRBJ1-5; D is perhaps TRBD1 (6 bases). The CDR3 totals 17 residues. CDR1 and CDR2 (germline): SGHVS, FQNEAQ. Trimming shortened V by 1 base and J by 0 bases, and 13 bases separated the two germline ends. The CDR3 DNA is TGTGCCAGCAGCTTAGGGGAGGGGGGAGATAGCAATCAGCCCCAGCATTTT. Residues: CASSLGEGGDSNQPQHF.

This clonotype is labeled hyperexpanded. The CDR3 sequence: CASSSLNPGHPYGYTF. DNA of the CDR3: TGTGCCAGCAGTTCGCTCAATCCGGGACACCCGTATGGCTACACCTTC. V gene TRBV27 combines with J gene TRBJ1-2, with a tentative D call TRBD1 (6 bases). The CDR3 sequence is 16 residues long. CDR1 is MNHEY and CDR2 is SMNVEV in the germline V gene (reference sequence). V was shortened by 4 bases and J by 5 bases, with 20 bases between the two germline ends.

In this sample, this clonotype is medium-sized. J is TRBJ1-2 and V is TRBV21-1; whether TRBD1, the table's D call, matches the DNA was not checked. TRBV21-1 is a documented pseudogene. CDR3 length equals 17 residues. In nucleotides, the CDR3 is TGTGCCAGCAGCCCCCGGGTAGGTGGTTTAGCTAACTATGGCTACACCTTC. It encodes CASSPRVGGLANYGYTF.

In its sample, this clonotype was seen a few times. The J gene is TRBJ2-2, the V gene TRBV20-1; 7 positions agree with TRBD1. The CDR3 totals 13 residues. CDR1 and CDR2 from the germline V gene are DFQATT and SNEGSKA (reference sequence). The junction had 7 bases not matched to a gene; V was cut back by 6 bases and J by 6 bases. Here the CDR3 DNA reads TGCAGTGCACGGGACAGAGAGGCCGGGGAGCTGTTTTTT. It is translated as CSARDREAGELFF.

The table lists this clonotype with a few counts. This rearrangement joins TRBV6-4 to TRBJ1-5, with TRBD1 matching 10 bases. The CDR3 loop spans 17 amino acids. Trimming at V came to 5 bases and at J to 3 bases, leaving 10 bases not matched to a gene. Germline CDR1 MRHNA, CDR2 SNTAGT. As DNA, the CDR3 is TGTGCCAGCAGTCCCCTCCGGGACAGGGGAACCAATCAGCCCCAGCATTTT. It encodes CASSPLRDRGTNQPQHF.

The CDR3 coding sequence is TGTGCCAGCAGCTTGGGACAGGGGTTCGCCGGGGAGCTGTTTTTT. Translated: CASSLGQGFAGELFF. The V gene is TRBV7-2, the J gene TRBJ2-2, with 10 bases lining up with TRBD1. CDR1 is SGHTA, CDR2 FQGNSA, per germline. The V gene end was trimmed by 3 bases and the J gene end by 6 bases; junction bases not matched to a gene: 4. This CDR3 has 15 residues.

The chain is built from TRBV19 and TRBJ2-1; 7 nucleotides line up with TRBD1. CDR3 length: 17 residues. The V gene end was trimmed by 2 bases and the J gene end by 0 bases; junction bases not matched to a gene: 7. Germline V gives CDR1 LNHDA, CDR2 SQIVND (reference sequence). CDR3 in amino acids: CASSITTTGSSYNEQFF. The CDR3 DNA is TGTGCCAGTAGTATAACGACGACAGGGAGCTCCTACAATGAGCAGTTCTTC.